A selection of T cell receptor beta chains follows, all from one sample in a study of blood T cell repertoires in COVID-19. Method: immunoSEQ multiplex PCR; TCRdb's copy keeps in-frame clones and lacks some. This table has roughly 88,000 clones, 65% to 90% appearing once. The sequenced sample was peripheral blood. The receptors originated from a woman older than 75 with active or convalescent COVID-19. The CDR3 runs from the conserved cysteine through the conserved F or W.

>TRBV4-1|TRBJ2-4|16
CASSLQGGLAKNIQYF
>TRBV6-5|TRBJ1-1|15
CASSPGQTTNTEAFF
>TRBV19|TRBJ2-2|15
CASRISGPRPGELFF
>TRBV29-1|TRBJ1-3|14
CSVADRNPGNTIYF
>TRBV6-6|TRBJ1-1|12
CASRQGWVEAFF
>TRBV7-2|TRBJ2-2|16
CASSFSGRASPGELFF
>TRBV28|TRBJ1-5|12
CASSSQGQPQHF
>TRBV7-3|TRBJ2-5|16
CASSLNPSGGAETQYF
>TRBV5-1|TRBJ2-2|15
CASSLGQTNTGELFF
>TRBV11-2|TRBJ2-3|17
CASSSNPTSGGVDTQYF
>TRBV2|TRBJ1-3|14
CASSERDSGNTIYF
>TRBV2|TRBJ2-5|13
CASTGLVRETQYF
>TRBV29-1|TRBJ1-1|13
CSVIHRGNTEAFF
>TRBV2|TRBJ2-7|15
CASSEAAAETYEQYF
>TRBV9|TRBJ2-2|17
CASSVAGQGANTGELFF
>TRBV27|TRBJ1-6|13
CASSSGYNSPLHF
>TRBV19|TRBJ2-1|12
CASSLSAYEQFF